This TCR beta chain was recorded in a study of blood T cell repertoires in COVID-19. V was clipped by 5 bases and J by 0 bases; unmatched bases: 7. Germline V gene sequence: CDR1 SGHTS, CDR2 YDEGEE. This CDR3 is 15 amino acids long. This clone was seen just once. Repertoires were generated with immunoSEQ multiplex PCR, while TCRdb's copy carries only in-frame clones and drops some. The sample lists 200,000 to 300,000 clones, 65% to 90% occurring once. This receptor was obtained from a man aged 40-50 years who had recovered from COVID-19. V gene TRBV5-8 combines with J gene TRBJ1-2; TRBD1 aligns across 7 bases. Sequencing was carried out using peripheral blood. The CDR3 DNA sequence: TGTGCCAGCAGTTCGGTAGGGGGCTCTAACTATGGCTACACCTTC. Protein: CASSSVGGSNYGYTF.